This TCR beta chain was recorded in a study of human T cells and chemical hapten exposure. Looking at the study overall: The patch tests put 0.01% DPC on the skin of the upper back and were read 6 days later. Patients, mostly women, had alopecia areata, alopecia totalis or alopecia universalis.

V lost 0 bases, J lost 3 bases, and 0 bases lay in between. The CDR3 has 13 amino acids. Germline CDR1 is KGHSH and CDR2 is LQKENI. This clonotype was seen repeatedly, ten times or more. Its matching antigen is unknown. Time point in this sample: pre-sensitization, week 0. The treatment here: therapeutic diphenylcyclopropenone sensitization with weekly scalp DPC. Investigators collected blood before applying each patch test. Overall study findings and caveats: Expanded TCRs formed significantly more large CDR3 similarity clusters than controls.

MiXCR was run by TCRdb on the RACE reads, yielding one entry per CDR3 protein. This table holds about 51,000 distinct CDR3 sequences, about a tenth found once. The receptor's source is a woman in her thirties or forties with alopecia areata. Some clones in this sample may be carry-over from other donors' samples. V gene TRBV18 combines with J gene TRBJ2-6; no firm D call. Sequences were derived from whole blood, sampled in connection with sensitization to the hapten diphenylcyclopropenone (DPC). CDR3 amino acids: CASSPPGANVLTF. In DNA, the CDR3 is TGTGCCAGCTCACCACCTGGGGCCAACGTCCTGACTTTC.